This TCR beta chain was identified during a study of T cells after yellow fever vaccination. General observations from the study: Among primary-vaccination clones, most reappeared after the booster, at almost 98% for CD4 and under 90% for CD8.

From the 5' RACE reads, TCRdb called clonotypes with MiXCR, one entry per CDR3 protein. The sample yields around 610,000 distinct CDR3 sequences, 13% seen once. Germline V gene sequence: CDR1 MGHDK, CDR2 SYGVNS. The CDR3 has 19 amino acids. With 3 bases removed from V and 0 bases from J, the gap between germline ends came to 21 bases. As for this clonotype: The antigen is unknown.

The input for sequencing was PBMCs, taken on the day of the yellow fever booster vaccination. The chain joins TRBV25-1 to TRBJ1-3; tentatively, D is TRBD1 (6 bases). This clonotype was obtained from a man aged 30-40 years who received the YFV17D yellow fever vaccine. The CDR3, as DNA: TGTGCCAGCAGTGACCCCCGGGACACACCATTCCTCTCTGGAAACACCATATATTTT. It codes for CASSDPRDTPFLSGNTIYF.